A single sample is the source of the 21 T cell receptor beta chains below, sequenced in a study of T-cell reconstitution after alpha-beta-depleted transplantation in children. Unique molecular identifiers were incorporated when the TCRbeta library was constructed. TCRdb called the PCR reads again in MiXCR, with one record for every CDR3 protein. The sample lists 450,000 to 600,000 distinct CDR3 sequences; 8% to 11% were seen once. Sequences were derived from PBMCs, sampled before TCRalphabeta/CD19-depleted stem cell transplant. All receptors come from a child aged 2 to 15 with inherited bone marrow failure, due to receive a stem cell transplant.

This clonotype was counted at least ten times. The V gene is TRBV13, the J gene TRBJ2-2; D ambiguous. This CDR3 has 13 amino acids. The germline V gene has CDR1 PRHDT and CDR2 FYEKMQ (reference sequence). Trimming took off 5 bases at V and 2 bases at J, with 6 bases between the two ends. The CDR3 nucleotides are TGTGCCAGCAGCAGTTTTAACACCGGGGAGCTGTTTTTT. It is translated as CASSSFNTGELFF.

In regard to this clonotype: Being one base from a much bigger clone, this may be a read error. Since no conserved phenylalanine or tryptophan closes the CDR3, a read error is the likely cause. The chain employs TRBV5-1 and TRBJ2-7; TRBD1 is a possible D gene (5 bases). V was shortened by 4 bases and J by 3 bases, with 14 bases between the two germline ends. The CDR3 contains 14 residues. The V gene's germline CDR1 is SGHRS and CDR2 YFSETQ. CDR3 in amino acids: CASSPMPTGYEQYL. As DNA, the CDR3 is TGCGCCAGCAGCCCGATGCCTACAGGCTACGAGCAGTACCTC.

The rearrangement joins TRBV7-9 to TRBJ2-1; maybe TRBD1 (6 bases). The CDR3 consists of 14 residues. V was pared by 7 bases and J by 4 bases, with 14 bases between. The V gene's germline CDR1 is SEHNR and CDR2 FQNEAQ (reference sequence). This CDR3 reads CASTGRDKYNEQFF. The CDR3 DNA is TGTGCCAGCACCGGCCGGGACAAGTACAATGAGCAGTTCTTC.

The V call is TRBV15, the J call TRBJ2-7; 8 bases are shared with TRBD2. CDR3 length: 13 residues. V lost 4 bases, J lost 3 bases, and 2 bases stayed unmatched. Germline V gene lookup returns CDR1 LNHNV and CDR2 YYDKDF (reference sequence). CDR3: CATSNREGYEQYF. CDR3 nucleotides: TGTGCCACCAGCAATCGGGAGGGCTACGAGCAGTACTTC.

This chain uses TRBV27 with TRBJ1-5; TRBD1 might be the D (6 bases). This CDR3 contains 15 residues. V was cut by 3 bases and J by 7 bases, with 16 bases left in between. The V gene's germline CDR1 is MNHEY and CDR2 SMNVEV (reference sequence). CDR3 region: CASSFGRGFGQPQHF. The CDR3 bases are TGTGCCAGCAGTTTCGGCAGGGGCTTTGGGCAGCCCCAGCATTTT.

The table lists this clonotype with a few counts. The DNA of the CDR3 is TGCGCCAGCAGCCAAGAGCTGGAGCACAATGAGCAGTTCTTC. Translation gives CASSQELEHNEQFF. This chain links TRBV4-3 with TRBJ2-1; D gene unclear. CDR1 and CDR2 from the germline V gene are LGHNA and YSLEER. Trimming shortened V by 0 bases and J by 5 bases, and 8 bases separated the two germline ends. This CDR3 region has 14 residues.

This clonotype occurred many times. The rearrangement joins TRBV27 to TRBJ1-1; D is unresolved. Trimming stripped 5 bases from V and 6 bases from J, with 13 bases between. This CDR3 has 13 amino acids. Germline CDR1 MNHEY, CDR2 SMNVEV (reference sequence). CDR3 DNA sequence: TGTGCCAGCAGTCCGGAGGCGTTCGCTGAAGCTTTCTTT. Protein: CASSPEAFAEAFF.

This clonotype appeared many times. The V and J genes are TRBV29-1 and TRBJ2-3; 9 bases map to TRBD2. The CDR3 runs to 13 residues. V gave up 8 bases and J gave up 2 bases; unmatched junction bases: 5. Germline V gives CDR1 SQVTM, CDR2 ANQGSEA. The CDR3 loop is CSSAGGNTDTQYF. The DNA for the CDR3 is TGCAGCTCCGCGGGAGGGAACACAGATACGCAGTATTTT.

This clonotype was recorded once. Germline is not matched at one junction end, which may reflect a read error. This chain joins TRBV12-3 or TRBV12-4 and TRBJ2-3; 8 positions agree with TRBD1. This CDR3 contains 19 residues. CDR3 loop: CARSFRGQDHQNPSDTQYF. Written as DNA, the CDR3 is TGTGCCCGCAGTTTTCGGGGACAGGATCATCAAAACCCCTCTGATACGCAGTATTTT.

This clonotype was seen only a few times. No conserved phenylalanine or tryptophan is present at the end of the CDR3, so a read error is the likely explanation. Because the CDR3's place on the DNA is in doubt, the DNA is left out and the CDR3 is given as listed by TCRdb. The J gene is TRBJ1-1, the V gene TRBV28. The CDR3 region is 9 residues in length, termini included. Germline V CDR1 and CDR2: MDHEN, SYDVKM. The CDR3: CASSSKDLA.

This clonotype was counted many times. J is TRBJ2-5 and V is TRBV18; possibly TRBD1 or TRBD2 for D (5 bases each). Trimming shortened V by 1 base and J by 0 bases, and 12 bases separated the two germline ends. The length of the CDR3 is 16 residues. Germline-derived CDR1 and CDR2 are KGHSH and LQKENI. For the CDR3, the DNA is TGTGCCAGCTCACCACGCCTAGGGACGTACCAAGAGACCCAGTACTTC. Translated, it gives CASSPRLGTYQETQYF.

This clonotype was observed a single time. This chain links TRBV19 with TRBJ2-7; 8 positions match TRBD1. The CDR3 spans 14 residues. The germline CDR1 and CDR2 sequences are LNHDA and SQIVND (reference sequence). Germline trimming cut 6 bases from V and 3 bases from J; bases unmatched to any gene: 7. CDR3 loop: CASSRTTGVYEQYF. CDR3 DNA sequence: TGTGCCAGTAGCAGAACGACAGGGGTCTACGAGCAGTACTTC.

The chain links TRBV4-3 to TRBJ2-5, with 15 bases that match TRBD2. CDR1 is LGHNA and CDR2 is YSLEER in the germline V gene. The V segment lost 2 bases and the J segment 5 bases; nucleotides outside the gene matches: 12. This CDR3 is built from 19 residues. DNA for the CDR3: TGCGCCAGCAGCCAATATATGGGACTAGCGGGAGGCCCTTGGGAGACCCAGTACTTC. It is translated as CASSQYMGLAGGPWETQYF.

There are a few counts of this clonotype. J is TRBJ1-1 and V is TRBV19; 9 positions agree with TRBD1. Trimming cost V 6 bases and J 3 bases; bases outside gene matches: 5. Germline lookup yields CDR1 LNHDA and CDR2 SQIVND (reference sequence). The CDR3 runs to 14 residues. CDR3 in amino acids: CASSPGTGYTEAFF. The CDR3 DNA sequence: TGTGCCAGTAGCCCCGGGACAGGGTACACTGAAGCTTTCTTT.

This clonotype was seen ten or more times. The rearrangement joins TRBV4-3 to TRBJ2-3; D is possibly TRBD1 (5 bases). CDR1 is LGHNA, CDR2 YSLEER, per germline. The CDR3 is 16 residues long. V was cut by 4 bases and J by 2 bases, with 16 bases left in between. CDR3 residues: CASSPLEGQITDTQYF. The DNA of the CDR3 is TGCGCCAGCAGCCCCCTAGAAGGACAAATCACAGATACGCAGTATTTT.

The rearrangement uses TRBV6-2 or TRBV6-3 and TRBJ1-2; the match to TRBD1 covers 7 bases. From germline, CDR1 is MNHEY and CDR2 SVGEGT. CDR3 length: 15 amino acids. Trimming removed 6 bases from V and 4 bases from J; junction bases left unmatched: 11. The CDR3 loop reads CASSRMPDRVYGYTF. The CDR3 DNA is TGTGCCAGCAGCCGAATGCCCGACAGGGTCTATGGCTACACCTTC.

Concerning this clonotype itself: The germline gene is not matched at one end of the junction; a read error may be the cause. V and J are TRBV20-1 and TRBJ2-7; 8 nucleotides line up with TRBD1. The germline CDR1 and CDR2 sequences are DFQATT and SNEGSKA (reference sequence). This CDR3 comprises 17 residues. The CDR3 is CCARGTGTGIGGDEQYF. CDR3 nucleotides: TGCTGTGCCAGGGGAACCGGGACAGGAATAGGGGGCGACGAGCAGTACTTC.

This clonotype came up a few times. The chain recombines TRBV14 with TRBJ1-6; 7 bases map to TRBD1. CDR3 size: 14 residues. V was clipped by 4 bases and J by 7 bases; unmatched bases: 4. Germline CDR1 reads SGHDN; CDR2 reads FVKESK. CDR3 nucleotides: TGTGCCAGCAGCCCGACAGGGCTGAATTCACCCCTCCACTTT. Its protein product is CASSPTGLNSPLHF.

This clonotype came up a few times. This chain links TRBV4-3 with TRBJ2-1; 10 bases map to TRBD2. Unmatched junction bases numbered 7, after V lost 1 base and J lost 10 bases. The germline V gene has CDR1 LGHNA and CDR2 YSLEER. The CDR3 sequence is 15 residues long. CDR3 residues: CASSQVLAGEGEQFF. CDR3 DNA: TGCGCCAGCAGCCAAGTTCTAGCGGGAGAAGGAGAGCAGTTCTTC.

V and J are TRBV27 and TRBJ2-2; 11 nucleotides line up with TRBD2. Trimming at V came to 7 bases and at J to 5 bases, leaving 18 bases not matched to a gene. The CDR3 covers 19 residues. Germline V CDR1 and CDR2: MNHEY, SMNVEV (reference sequence). CDR3 sequence (DNA): TGTGCCAGCACCCCGAACCTATATCTAGCGGGAGGTCTTACCGGGGAGCTGTTTTTT. This sequence encodes CASTPNLYLAGGLTGELFF.

Ten or more counts support this clonotype. V gene TRBV10-3 combines with J gene TRBJ2-3; 9 nucleotides match TRBD2. Germline-derived CDR1 and CDR2 are ENHRY and SYGVKD. With V trimmed by 8 bases and J by 2 bases, 8 bases remained unmatched. This CDR3 has 15 residues. The CDR3 nucleotides read TGTGCCATCTCAGAGCGGGAGGCTTTCACAGATACGCAGTATTTT. Its translation: CAISEREAFTDTQYF.